The T cell receptor (beta chain) described here comes from a study of T cells after yellow fever vaccination. The TCR cDNA carried a universal primer site and UMIs from 5'RACE template switching. In TCRdb, the 5' RACE reads were re-called with MiXCR into one record per CDR3 protein. The sample carries some 250,000 distinct CDR3 sequences, more than 3.5% recorded once. For this clonotype: Antigen specificity is unknown.

V lost 0 bases and J lost 9, with 6 bases in between. The CDR3 runs 12 residues. Per germline, CDR1 SEHNR and CDR2 FQNEAQ (reference sequence). Study-wide results and caveats: A secondary response was less intense yet reached its peak sooner, at day 5 versus 15. Once the booster was given, most primary-vaccination clones reappeared, at more than 95% for CD4 and approximately 88% for CD8. Of the clonotypes, a small share occurred in both CD4 and CD8 compartments.

This TCR was recovered from a man between 18 and 29 years old who received the YFV17D yellow fever vaccine. The material sequenced was PBMCs, taken 15 days after the yellow fever booster vaccination. The rearrangement uses TRBV7-9 and TRBJ2-1; D is ambiguous. CDR3: CASSLARAEQFF. As DNA, the CDR3 is TGTGCCAGCAGCTTAGCGAGAGCTGAGCAGTTCTTC.